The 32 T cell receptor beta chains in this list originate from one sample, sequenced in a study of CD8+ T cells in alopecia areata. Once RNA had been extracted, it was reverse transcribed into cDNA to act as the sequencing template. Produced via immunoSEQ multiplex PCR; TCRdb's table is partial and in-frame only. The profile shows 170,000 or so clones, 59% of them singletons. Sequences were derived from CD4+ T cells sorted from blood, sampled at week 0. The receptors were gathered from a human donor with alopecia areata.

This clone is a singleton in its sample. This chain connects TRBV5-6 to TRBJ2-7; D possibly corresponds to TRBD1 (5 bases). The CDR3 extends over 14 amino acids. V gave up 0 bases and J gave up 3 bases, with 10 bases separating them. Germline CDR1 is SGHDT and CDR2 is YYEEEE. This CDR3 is CASSLVDSRYEQYF. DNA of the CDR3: TGTGCCAGCAGCTTGGTCGACAGCCGCTACGAGCAGTACTTC.

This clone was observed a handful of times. CDR3 in amino acids: CAWSVGSTRNQPQHF. CDR3 bases: TGTGCCTGGAGTGTGGGATCCACTAGGAATCAGCCCCAGCATTTT. The chain uses TRBV30 and TRBJ1-5; D is uncertain. The CDR3 covers 15 residues. Between the trimmed V and J ends, which lost 0 bases and 4 bases, there was a span of 13 bases. In germline, CDR1 is GTSNPN, CDR2 SVGIG (reference sequence).

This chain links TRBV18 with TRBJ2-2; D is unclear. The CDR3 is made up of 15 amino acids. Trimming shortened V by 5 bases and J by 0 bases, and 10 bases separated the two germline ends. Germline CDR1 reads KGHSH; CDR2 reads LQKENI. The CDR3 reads CASSNTLTNTGELFF. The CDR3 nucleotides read TGTGCCAGCTCAAACACACTAACGAACACCGGGGAGCTGTTTTTT. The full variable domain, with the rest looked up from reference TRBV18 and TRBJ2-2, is NAGVMQNPRHLVRRRGQEARLRCSPMKGHSHVYWYRQLPEEGLKFMVYLQKENIIDESGMPKERFSAEFPKEGPSILRIQQVVRGDSAAYFCASSNTLTNTGELFFGEGSRLTVL.

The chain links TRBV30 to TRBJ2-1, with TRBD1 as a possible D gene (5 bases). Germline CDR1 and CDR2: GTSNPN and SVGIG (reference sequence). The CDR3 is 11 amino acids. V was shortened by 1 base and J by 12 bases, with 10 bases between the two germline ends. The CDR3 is CAWSEGWGQFF. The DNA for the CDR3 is TGTGCCTGGAGTGAGGGGTGGGGGCAGTTCTTC.

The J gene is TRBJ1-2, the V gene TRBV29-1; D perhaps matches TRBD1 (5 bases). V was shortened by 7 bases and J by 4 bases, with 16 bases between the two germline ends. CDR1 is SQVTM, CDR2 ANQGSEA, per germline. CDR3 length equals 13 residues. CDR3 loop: CSADGGGTYGYTF. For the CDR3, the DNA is TGCAGCGCCGATGGTGGGGGAACCTATGGCTACACCTTC.

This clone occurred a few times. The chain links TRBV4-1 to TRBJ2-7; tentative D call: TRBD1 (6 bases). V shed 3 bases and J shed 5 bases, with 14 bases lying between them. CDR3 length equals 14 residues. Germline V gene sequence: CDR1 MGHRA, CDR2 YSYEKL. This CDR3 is CASSHSTGSDEQYF. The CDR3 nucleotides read TGCGCCAGCAGCCACTCCACAGGGTCCGACGAGCAGTACTTC.

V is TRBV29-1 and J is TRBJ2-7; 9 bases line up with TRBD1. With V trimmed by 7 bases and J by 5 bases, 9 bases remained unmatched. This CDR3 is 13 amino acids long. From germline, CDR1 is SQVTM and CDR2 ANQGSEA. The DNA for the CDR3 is TGCAGCGGAGGACAGGGGAGATCCAACGAGCAGTACTTC. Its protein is CSGGQGRSNEQYF.

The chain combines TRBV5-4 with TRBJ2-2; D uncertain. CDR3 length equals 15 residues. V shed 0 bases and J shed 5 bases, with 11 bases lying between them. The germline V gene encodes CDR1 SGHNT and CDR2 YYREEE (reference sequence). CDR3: CASSLGHRRTGELFF. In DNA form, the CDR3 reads TGTGCCAGCAGCTTGGGACACCGAAGGACCGGGGAGCTGTTTTTT.

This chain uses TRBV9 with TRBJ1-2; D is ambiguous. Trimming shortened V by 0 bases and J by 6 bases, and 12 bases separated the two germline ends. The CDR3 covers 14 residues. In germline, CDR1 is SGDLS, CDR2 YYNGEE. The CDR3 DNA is TGTGCCAGCAGCGTAGTTGAAGGATCAGATGGCTACACCTTC. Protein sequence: CASSVVEGSDGYTF.

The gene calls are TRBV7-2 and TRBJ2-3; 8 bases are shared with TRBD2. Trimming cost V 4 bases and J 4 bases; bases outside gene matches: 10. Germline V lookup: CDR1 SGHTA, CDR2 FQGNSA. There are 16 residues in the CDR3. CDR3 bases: TGTGCCAGCAGCTCCCAGGTCCGGGGGGGGGCAGATACGCAGTATTTT. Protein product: CASSSQVRGGADTQYF.

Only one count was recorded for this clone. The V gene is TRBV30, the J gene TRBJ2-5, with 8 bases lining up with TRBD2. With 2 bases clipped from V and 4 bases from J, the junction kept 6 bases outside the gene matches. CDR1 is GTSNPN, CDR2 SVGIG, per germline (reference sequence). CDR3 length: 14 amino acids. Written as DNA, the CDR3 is TGTGCCTGGAGTCGGGTACGGGGGGGAGAGACCCAGTACTTC. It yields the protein CAWSRVRGGETQYF. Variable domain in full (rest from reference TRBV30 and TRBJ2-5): SQTIHQWPATLVQPVGSPLSLECTVEGTSNPNLYWYRQAAGRGLQLLFYSVGIGQISSEVPQNLSASRPQDRQFILSSKKLLLSDSGFYLCAWSRVRGGETQYFGPGTRLLVL.

CDR3 in amino acids: CASSGQINQPQHF. The CDR3 DNA sequence: TGTGCCAGCAGTGGACAGATCAATCAGCCCCAGCATTTT. The rearrangement uses TRBV6-6 and TRBJ1-5, with D possibly being TRBD1 (6 bases). Germline loops: CDR1 MNHNY, CDR2 SVGAGI (reference sequence). The CDR3 length is 13 residues. V was clipped by 5 bases and J by 3 bases, with 8 bases between them.

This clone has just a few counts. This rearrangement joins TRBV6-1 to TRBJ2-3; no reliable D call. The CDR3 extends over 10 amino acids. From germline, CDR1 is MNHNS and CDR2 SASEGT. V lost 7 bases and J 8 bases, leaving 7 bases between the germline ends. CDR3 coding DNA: TGTGCCAGCAACACTGTTACGCAGTATTTT. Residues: CASNTVTQYF.

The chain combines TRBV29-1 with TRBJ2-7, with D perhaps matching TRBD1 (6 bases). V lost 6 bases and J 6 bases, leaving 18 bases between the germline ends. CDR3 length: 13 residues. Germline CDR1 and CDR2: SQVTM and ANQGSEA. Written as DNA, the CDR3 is TGCAGCGTATCCCCTTTACTCAGGGGCGAGCAGTACTTC. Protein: CSVSPLLRGEQYF.

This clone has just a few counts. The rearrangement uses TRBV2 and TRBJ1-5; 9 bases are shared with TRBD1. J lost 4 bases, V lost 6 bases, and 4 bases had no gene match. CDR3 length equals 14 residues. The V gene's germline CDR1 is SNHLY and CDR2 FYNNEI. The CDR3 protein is CASRVDRGNQPQHF. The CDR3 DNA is TGTGCCAGCAGGGTGGACAGGGGAAATCAGCCCCAGCATTTT.

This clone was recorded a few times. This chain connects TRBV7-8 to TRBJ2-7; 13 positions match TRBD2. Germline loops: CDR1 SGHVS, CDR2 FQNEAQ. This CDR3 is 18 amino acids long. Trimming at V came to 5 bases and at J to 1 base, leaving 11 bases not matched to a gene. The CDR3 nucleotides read TGTGCCAGCAGCGCCCGGACTAGCGGGGGCCCAAATTCCTACGAGCAGTACTTC. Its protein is CASSARTSGGPNSYEQYF.

The CDR3 spells CASSIMGRNTEAFF. CDR3 nucleotides: TGTGCCAGTAGTATTATGGGCCGGAACACTGAAGCTTTCTTT. This chain joins TRBV19 and TRBJ1-1; D gene ambiguous. CDR1 and CDR2 from the germline V gene are LNHDA and SQIVND (reference sequence). The CDR3 has 14 residues. V gave up 3 bases and J gave up 1 base, with 9 bases separating them.

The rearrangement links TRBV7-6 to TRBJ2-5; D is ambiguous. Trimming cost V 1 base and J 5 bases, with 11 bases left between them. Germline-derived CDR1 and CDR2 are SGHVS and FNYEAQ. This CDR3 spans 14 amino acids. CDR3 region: CASSLVHGPETQYF. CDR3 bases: TGTGCCAGCAGCTTAGTGCACGGCCCGGAGACCCAGTACTTC.

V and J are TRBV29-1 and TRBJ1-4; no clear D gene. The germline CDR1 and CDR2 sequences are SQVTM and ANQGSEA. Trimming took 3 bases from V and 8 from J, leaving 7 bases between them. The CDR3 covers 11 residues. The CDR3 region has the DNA TGCAGCGTTGAGTTTGCGGAAAAACTGTTTTTT. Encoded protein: CSVEFAEKLFF.

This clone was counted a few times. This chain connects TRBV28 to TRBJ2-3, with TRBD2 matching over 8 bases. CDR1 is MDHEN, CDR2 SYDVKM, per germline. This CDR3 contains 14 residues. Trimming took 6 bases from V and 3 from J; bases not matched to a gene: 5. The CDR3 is CASRGTRVTDTQYF. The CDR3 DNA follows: TGTGCCAGCAGAGGGACTAGAGTTACAGATACGCAGTATTTT.

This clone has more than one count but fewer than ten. The CDR3 is CSVVLKLADTQYF. CDR3 DNA: TGCAGCGTTGTTCTTAAATTGGCAGATACGCAGTATTTT. The J gene is TRBJ2-3, the V gene TRBV29-1; D remains ambiguous. V lost 4 bases and J 4 bases, leaving 12 bases between the germline ends. Per germline, CDR1 SQVTM and CDR2 ANQGSEA. CDR3 size: 13 residues.

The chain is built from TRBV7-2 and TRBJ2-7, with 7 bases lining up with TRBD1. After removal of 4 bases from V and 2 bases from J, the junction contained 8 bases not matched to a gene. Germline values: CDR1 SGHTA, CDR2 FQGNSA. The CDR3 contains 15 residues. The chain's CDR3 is CASSSSRDRAYEQYF. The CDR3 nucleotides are TGTGCCAGCAGCTCCTCCCGTGACAGGGCCTACGAGCAGTACTTC.

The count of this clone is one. The CDR3 DNA is TGTGCCAGCTCACCCCGGGACCGCCGCGAGCAGTACTTC. Its translation is CASSPRDRREQYF. V and J are TRBV18 and TRBJ2-7; D is perhaps TRBD1 or TRBD2 (5 bases each). This CDR3 spans 13 amino acids. Trimming shortened V by 3 bases and J by 6 bases, and 12 bases separated the two germline ends. Germline V gene data show CDR1 as KGHSH and CDR2 as LQKENI.

CDR3 sequence reads: CSVDVASGGATDTQYF. The CDR3 bases are TGCAGCGTTGATGTGGCTAGCGGGGGAGCCACAGATACGCAGTATTTT. The chain has TRBV29-1 and TRBJ2-3; TRBD2 matches at 10 bases. This CDR3 spans 16 amino acids. Germline assignment: CDR1 SQVTM and CDR2 ANQGSEA. V shed 3 bases, J shed 2 bases, and the junction held 8 bases outside the gene matches.

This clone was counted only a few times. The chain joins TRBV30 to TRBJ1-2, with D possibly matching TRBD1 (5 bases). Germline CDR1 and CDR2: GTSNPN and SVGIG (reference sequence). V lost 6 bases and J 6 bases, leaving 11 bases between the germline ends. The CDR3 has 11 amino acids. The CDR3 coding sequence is TGTGCCTGTACCTCGGGGCATGGCTACACCTTC. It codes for CACTSGHGYTF.

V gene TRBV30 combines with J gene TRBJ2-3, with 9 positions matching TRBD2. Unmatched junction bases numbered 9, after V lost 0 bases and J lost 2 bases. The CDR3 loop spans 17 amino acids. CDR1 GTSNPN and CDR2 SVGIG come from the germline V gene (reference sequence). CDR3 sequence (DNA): TGTGCCTGGAGTGTAGGTGGTAGCGGGGGAAACACAGATACGCAGTATTTT. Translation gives CAWSVGGSGGNTDTQYF.

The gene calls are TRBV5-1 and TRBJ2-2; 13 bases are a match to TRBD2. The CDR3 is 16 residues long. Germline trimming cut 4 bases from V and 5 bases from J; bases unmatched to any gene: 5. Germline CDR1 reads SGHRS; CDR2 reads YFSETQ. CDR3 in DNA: TGCGCCAGCAGCCAGGGACTAGCGGGAAGAACCGGGGAGCTGTTTTTT. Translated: CASSQGLAGRTGELFF.

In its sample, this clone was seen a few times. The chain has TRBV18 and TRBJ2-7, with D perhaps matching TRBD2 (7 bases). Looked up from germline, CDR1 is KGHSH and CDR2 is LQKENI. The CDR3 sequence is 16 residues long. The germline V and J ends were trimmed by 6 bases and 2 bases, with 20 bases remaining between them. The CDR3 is CASSPRGPSGTYEQYF. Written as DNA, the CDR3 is TGTGCCAGCTCCCCCCGGGGGCCTAGCGGAACCTACGAGCAGTACTTC.

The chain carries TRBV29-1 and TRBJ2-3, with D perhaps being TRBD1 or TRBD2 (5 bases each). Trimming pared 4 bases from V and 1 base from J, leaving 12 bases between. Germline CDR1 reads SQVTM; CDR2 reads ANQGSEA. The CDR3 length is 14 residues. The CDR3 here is CSVAGRGGTDTQYF. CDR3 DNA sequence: TGCAGCGTTGCCGGGCGAGGGGGCACAGATACGCAGTATTTT.

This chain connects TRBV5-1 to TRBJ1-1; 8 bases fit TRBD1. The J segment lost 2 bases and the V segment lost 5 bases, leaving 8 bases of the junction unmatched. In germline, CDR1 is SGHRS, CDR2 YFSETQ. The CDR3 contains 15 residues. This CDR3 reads CASSWEGQVNTEAFF. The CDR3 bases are TGCGCCAGCAGTTGGGAGGGACAGGTTAACACTGAAGCTTTCTTT.

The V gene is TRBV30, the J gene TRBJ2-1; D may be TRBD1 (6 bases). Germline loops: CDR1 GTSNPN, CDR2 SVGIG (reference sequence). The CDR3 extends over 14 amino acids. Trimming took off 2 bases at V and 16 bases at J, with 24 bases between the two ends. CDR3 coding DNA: TGTGCCTGGAGTCCCCAGCAGAGGACAGCGTCAACCTTCTTC. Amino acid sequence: CAWSPQQRTASTFF.

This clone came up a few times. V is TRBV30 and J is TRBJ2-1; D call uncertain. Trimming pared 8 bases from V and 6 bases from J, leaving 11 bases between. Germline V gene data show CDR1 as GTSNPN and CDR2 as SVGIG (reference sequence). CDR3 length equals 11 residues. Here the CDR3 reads CARQGTNEQFF. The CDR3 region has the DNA TGTGCCAGACAAGGCACCAATGAGCAGTTCTTC.